There are a few counts of the clone carrying this T cell receptor beta chain. The sample belongs to a study of T cell responses to AZD1222 COVID-19 vaccine. CDR3 length: 17 residues. Germline V gives CDR1 ENHRY, CDR2 SYGVKD. Germline trimming cut 0 bases from V and 4 bases from J; bases unmatched to any gene: 7. This table comes from immunoSEQ multiplex PCR, and its TCRdb copy is limited to in-frame clones, with some not included. The sample includes 73,000 or so clones, roughly 80% seen only once; the top ten take roughly 50%. This TCR came from an adult who received the AZD1222 COVID-19 vaccine. This chain joins TRBV10-3 and TRBJ2-7; 12 bases agree with TRBD2. The source was peripheral blood, collected 28 days after the second AZD1222 dose. CDR3: CAISESGTSGLRYEQYF. CDR3 DNA: TGTGCCATCAGTGAGTCGGGGACTAGCGGGTTAAGGTACGAGCAGTACTTC.